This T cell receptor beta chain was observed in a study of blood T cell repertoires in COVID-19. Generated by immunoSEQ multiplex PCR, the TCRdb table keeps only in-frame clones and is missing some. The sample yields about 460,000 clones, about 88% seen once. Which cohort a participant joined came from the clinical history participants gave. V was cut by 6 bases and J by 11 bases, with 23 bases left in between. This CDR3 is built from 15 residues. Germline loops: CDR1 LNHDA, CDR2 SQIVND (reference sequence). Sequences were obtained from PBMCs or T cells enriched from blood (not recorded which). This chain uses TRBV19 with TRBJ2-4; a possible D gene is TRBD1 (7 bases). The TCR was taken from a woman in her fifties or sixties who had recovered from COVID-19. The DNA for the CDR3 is TGTGCCAGTAGGGGGGGACCAGGACAGGACCCCGTTCAGTACTTC. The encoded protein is CASRGGPGQDPVQYF.